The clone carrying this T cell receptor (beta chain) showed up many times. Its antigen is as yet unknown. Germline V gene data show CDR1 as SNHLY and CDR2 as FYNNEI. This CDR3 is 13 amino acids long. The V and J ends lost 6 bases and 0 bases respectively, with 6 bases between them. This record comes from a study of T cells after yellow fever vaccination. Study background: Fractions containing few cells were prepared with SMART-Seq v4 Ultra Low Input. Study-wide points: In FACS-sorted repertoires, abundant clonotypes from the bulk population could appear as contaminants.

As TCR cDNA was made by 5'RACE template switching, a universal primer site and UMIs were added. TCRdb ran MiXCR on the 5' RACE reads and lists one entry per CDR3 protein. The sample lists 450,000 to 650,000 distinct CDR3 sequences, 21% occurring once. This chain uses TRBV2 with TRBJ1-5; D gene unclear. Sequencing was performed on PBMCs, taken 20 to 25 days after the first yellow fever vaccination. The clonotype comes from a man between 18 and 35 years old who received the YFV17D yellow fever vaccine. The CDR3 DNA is TGTGCCAGCAGCGTTGGTAGCAATCAGCCCCAGCATTTT. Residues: CASSVGSNQPQHF.